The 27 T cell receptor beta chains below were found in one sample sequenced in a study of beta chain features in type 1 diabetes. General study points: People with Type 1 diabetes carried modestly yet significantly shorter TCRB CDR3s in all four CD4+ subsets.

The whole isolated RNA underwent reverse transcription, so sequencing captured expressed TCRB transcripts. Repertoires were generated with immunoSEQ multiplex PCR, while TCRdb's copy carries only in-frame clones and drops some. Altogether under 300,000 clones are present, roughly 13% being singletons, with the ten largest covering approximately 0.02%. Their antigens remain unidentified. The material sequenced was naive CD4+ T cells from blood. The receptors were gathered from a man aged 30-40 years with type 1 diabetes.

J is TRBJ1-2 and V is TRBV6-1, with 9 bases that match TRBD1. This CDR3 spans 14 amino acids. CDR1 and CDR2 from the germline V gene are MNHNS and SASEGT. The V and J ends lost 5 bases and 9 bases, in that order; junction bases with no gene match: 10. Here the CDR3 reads CASSRQGTGTSYTF. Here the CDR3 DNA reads TGTGCCAGCAGTCGCCAGGGGACAGGGACCAGCTACACCTTC.

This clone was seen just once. CDR3 nucleotides: TGTGCCAGCACCCGCTGGGGGGGGAACTATGGCTACACCTTC. This codes for CASTRWGGNYGYTF. This rearrangement joins TRBV28 to TRBJ1-2, with D maybe TRBD1 (5 bases). The CDR3 totals 14 residues. Trimming removed 7 bases at V and 2 bases at J, with 14 bases between. Germline lookup yields CDR1 MDHEN and CDR2 SYDVKM.

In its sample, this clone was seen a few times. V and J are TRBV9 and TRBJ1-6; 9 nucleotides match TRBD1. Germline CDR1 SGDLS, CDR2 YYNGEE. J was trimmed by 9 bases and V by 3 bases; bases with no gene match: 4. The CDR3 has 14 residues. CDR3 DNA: TGTGCCAGCAGCGCGGACAGGGGCGTTTCACCCCTCCACTTT. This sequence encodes CASSADRGVSPLHF.

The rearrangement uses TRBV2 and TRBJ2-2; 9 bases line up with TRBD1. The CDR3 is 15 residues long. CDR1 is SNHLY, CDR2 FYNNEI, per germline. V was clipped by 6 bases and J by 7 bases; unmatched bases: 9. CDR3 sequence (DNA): TGTGCCAGCAGACGGGACAGGGATGGGAGCGGGGAGCTGTTTTTT. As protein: CASRRDRDGSGELFF.

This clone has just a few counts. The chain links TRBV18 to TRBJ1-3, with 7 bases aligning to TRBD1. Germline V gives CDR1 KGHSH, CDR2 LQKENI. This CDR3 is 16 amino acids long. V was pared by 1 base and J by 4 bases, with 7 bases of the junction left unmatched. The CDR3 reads CASSPQEGAMGNTIYF. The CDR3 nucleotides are TGTGCCAGCTCACCACAGGAGGGGGCCATGGGAAACACCATATATTTT.

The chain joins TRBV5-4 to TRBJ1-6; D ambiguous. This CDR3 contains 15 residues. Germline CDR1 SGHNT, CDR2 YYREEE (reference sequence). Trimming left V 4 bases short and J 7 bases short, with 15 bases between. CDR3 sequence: CASSTEGSLNSPLHF. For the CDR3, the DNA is TGTGCCAGCAGCACTGAGGGCAGCTTGAATTCACCCCTCCACTTT.

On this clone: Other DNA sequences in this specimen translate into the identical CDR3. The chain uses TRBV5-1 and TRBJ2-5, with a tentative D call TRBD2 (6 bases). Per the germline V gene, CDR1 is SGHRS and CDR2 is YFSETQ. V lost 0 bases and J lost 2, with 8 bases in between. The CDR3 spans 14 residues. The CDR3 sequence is CASSLAGGQETQYF. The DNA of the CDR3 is TGCGCCAGCAGCTTGGCCGGGGGTCAAGAGACCCAGTACTTC.

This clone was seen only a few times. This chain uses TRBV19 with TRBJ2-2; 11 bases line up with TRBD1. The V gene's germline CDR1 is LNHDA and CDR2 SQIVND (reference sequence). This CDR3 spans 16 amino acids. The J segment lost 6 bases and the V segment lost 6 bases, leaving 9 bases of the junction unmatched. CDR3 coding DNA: TGTGCCAGTAGGGACCTTAGGACAGGGGGCTCCGGGGAGCTGTTTTTT. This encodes CASRDLRTGGSGELFF.

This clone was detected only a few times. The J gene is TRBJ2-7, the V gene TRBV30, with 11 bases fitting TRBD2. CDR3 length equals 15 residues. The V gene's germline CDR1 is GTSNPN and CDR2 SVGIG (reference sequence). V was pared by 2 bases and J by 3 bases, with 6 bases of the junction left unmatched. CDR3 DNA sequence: TGTGCCTGGAGTCCCGCCGGGACTAGCGGCTACGAGCAGTACTTC. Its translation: CAWSPAGTSGYEQYF.

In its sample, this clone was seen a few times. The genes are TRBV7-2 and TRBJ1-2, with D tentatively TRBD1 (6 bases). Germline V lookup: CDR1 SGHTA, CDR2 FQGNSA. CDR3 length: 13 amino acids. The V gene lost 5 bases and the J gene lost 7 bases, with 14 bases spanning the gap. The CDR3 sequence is CASSPGQVVGYTF. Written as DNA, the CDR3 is TGTGCCAGCAGCCCGGGACAAGTCGTTGGCTACACCTTC.

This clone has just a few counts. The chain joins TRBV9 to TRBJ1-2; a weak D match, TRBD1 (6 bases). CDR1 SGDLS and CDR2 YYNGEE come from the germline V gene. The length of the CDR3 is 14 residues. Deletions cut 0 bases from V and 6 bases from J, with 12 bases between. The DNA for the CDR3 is TGTGCCAGCAGCGTAGAAGCGACAGGCCATGGCTACACCTTC. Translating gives CASSVEATGHGYTF.

The CDR3 DNA reads TGTGCCAGCAGCTTCGACAGGGGCCCCTACAATGAGCAGTTCTTC. Protein: CASSFDRGPYNEQFF. The chain couples TRBV7-2 to TRBJ2-1, with 8 nucleotides matching TRBD1. The CDR3 has 15 residues. Germline assignment: CDR1 SGHTA and CDR2 FQGNSA. The junction had 3 bases not matched to a gene; V was cut back by 3 bases and J by 2 bases.

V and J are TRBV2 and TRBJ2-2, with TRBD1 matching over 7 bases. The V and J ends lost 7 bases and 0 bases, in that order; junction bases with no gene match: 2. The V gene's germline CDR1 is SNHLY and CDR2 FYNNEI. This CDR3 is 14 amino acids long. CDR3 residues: CASKGQSNTGELFF. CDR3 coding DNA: TGTGCCAGCAAGGGACAGTCGAACACCGGGGAGCTGTTTTTT.

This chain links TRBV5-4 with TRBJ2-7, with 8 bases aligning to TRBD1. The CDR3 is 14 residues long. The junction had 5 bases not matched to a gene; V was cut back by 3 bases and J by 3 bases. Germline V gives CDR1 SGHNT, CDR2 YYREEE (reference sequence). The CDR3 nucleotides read TGTGCCAGCAGCTCGATGACAGGGGACTACGAGCAGTACTTC. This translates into CASSSMTGDYEQYF.

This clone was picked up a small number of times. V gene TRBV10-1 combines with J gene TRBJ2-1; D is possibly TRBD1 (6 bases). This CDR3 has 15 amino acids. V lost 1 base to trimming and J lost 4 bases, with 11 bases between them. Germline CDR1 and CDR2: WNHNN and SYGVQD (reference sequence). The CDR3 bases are TGCGCCAGCAGTGAGTTGACAGGACAATACAATGAGCAGTTCTTC. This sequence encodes CASSELTGQYNEQFF.

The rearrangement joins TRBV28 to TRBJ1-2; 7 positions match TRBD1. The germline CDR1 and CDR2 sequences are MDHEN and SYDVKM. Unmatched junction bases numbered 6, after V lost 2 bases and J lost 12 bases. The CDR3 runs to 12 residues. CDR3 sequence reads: CASSLSLGGNTF. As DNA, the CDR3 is TGTGCCAGCAGTTTAAGCCTAGGGGGCAACACCTTC.

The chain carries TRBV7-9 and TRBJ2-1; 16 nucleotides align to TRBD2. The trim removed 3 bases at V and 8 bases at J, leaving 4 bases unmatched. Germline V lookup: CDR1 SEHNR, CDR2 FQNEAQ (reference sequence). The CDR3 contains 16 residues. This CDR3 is CASSLGTSGGVDEQFF. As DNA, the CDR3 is TGTGCCAGCAGCTTGGGGACTAGCGGGGGGGTCGATGAGCAGTTCTTC.

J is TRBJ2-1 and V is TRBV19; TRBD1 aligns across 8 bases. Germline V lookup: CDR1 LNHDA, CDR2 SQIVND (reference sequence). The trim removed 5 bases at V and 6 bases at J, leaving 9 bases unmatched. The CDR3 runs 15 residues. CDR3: CASSPDRGLPNEQFF. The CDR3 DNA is TGTGCCAGTAGTCCCGACAGGGGACTCCCCAATGAGCAGTTCTTC.

The DNA for the CDR3 is TGCAGCGGGGGTGGGAGGCAAGAGACCCAGTACTTC. It codes for CSGGGRQETQYF. This chain uses TRBV29-1 with TRBJ2-5; maybe TRBD2 (6 bases). The V end lost 7 bases, the J end lost 2 bases, and 11 bases lay between the germline ends. CDR1 is SQVTM and CDR2 is ANQGSEA in the germline V gene. This CDR3 contains 12 residues.

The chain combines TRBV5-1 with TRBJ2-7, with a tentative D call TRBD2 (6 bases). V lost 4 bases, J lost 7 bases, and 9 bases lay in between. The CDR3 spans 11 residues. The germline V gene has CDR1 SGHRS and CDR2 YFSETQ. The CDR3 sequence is CASSGDSEQYF. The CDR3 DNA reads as TGCGCCAGCAGCGGGGACTCGGAGCAGTACTTC. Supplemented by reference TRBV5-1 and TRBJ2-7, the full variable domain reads KAGVTQTPRYLIKTRGQQVTLSCSPISGHRSVSWYQQTPGQGLQFLFEYFSETQRNKGNFPGRFSGRQFSNSRSEMNVSTLELGDSALYLCASSGDSEQYFGPGTRLTVT.

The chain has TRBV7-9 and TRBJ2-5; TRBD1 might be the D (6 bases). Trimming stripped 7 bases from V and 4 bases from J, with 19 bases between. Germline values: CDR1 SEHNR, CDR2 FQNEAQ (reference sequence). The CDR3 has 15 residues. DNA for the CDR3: TGTGCCAGCACCGTAGGGGGTTCTTTATTAGAGACCCAGTACTTC. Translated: CASTVGGSLLETQYF.

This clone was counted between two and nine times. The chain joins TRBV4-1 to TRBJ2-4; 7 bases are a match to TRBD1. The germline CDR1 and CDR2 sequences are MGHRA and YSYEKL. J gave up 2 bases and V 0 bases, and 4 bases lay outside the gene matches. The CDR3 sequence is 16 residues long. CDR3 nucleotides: TGCGCCAGCAGCCAAGATCAGGGGGTTACCAAAAACATTCAGTACTTC. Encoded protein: CASSQDQGVTKNIQYF.

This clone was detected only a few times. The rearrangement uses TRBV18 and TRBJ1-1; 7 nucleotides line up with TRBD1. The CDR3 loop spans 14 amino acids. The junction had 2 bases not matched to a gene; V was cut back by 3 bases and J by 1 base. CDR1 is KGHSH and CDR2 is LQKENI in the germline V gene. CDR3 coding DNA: TGTGCCAGCTCACCGGGACAGTCGAACACTGAAGCTTTCTTT. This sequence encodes CASSPGQSNTEAFF.

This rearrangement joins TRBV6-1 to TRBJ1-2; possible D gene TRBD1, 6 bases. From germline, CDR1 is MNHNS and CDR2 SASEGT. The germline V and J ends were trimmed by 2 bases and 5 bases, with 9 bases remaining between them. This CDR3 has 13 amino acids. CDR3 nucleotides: TGTGCCAGCAGTGAACGCCAGGGGTATGGCTACACCTTC. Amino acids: CASSERQGYGYTF.

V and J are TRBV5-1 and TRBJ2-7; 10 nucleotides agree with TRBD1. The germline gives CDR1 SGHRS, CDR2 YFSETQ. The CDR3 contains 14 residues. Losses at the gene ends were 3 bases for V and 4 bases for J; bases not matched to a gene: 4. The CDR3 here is CASSSGQGRYEQYF. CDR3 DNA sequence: TGCGCCAGCAGCTCGGGACAGGGGCGGTACGAGCAGTACTTC.

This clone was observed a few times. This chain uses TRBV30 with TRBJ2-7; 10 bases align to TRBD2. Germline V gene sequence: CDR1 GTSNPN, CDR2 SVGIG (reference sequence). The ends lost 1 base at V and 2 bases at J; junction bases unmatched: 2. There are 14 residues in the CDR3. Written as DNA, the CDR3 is TGTGCCTGGAGTGGTCTAGCGGGGGCCTACGAGCAGTACTTC. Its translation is CAWSGLAGAYEQYF.

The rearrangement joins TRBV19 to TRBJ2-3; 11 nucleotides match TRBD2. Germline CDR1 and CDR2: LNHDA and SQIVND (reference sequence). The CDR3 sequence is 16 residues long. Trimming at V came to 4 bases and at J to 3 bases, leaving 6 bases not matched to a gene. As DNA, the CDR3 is TGTGCCAGTAGTACCGGGGCTAGCGGGAGGACAGATACGCAGTATTTT. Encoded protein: CASSTGASGRTDTQYF.